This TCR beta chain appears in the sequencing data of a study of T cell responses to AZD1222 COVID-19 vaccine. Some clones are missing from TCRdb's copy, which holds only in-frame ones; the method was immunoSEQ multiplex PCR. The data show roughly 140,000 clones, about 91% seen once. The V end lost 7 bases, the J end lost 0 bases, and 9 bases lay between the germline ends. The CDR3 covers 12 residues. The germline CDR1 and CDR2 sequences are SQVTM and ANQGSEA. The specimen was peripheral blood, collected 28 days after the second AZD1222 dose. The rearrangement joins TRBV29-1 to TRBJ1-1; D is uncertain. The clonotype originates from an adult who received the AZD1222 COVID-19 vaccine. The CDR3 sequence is CSAWTVNTEAFF. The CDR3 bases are TGCAGCGCCTGGACGGTGAACACTGAAGCTTTCTTT.